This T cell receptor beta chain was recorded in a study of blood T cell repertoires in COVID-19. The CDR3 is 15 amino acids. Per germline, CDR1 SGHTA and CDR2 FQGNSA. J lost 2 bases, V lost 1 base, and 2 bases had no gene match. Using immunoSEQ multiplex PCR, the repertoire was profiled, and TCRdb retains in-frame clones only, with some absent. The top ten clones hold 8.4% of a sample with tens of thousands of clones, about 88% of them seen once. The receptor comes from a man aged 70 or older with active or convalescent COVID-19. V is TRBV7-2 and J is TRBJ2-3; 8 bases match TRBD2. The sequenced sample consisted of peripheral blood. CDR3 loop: CASSLGTSYTDTQYF. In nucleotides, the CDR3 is TGTGCCAGCAGCTTAGGGACTAGCTACACAGATACGCAGTATTTT.